In its sample, the clone carrying this T cell receptor beta chain was seen a few times. Its antigen remains unidentified. The CDR3 extends over 14 amino acids. Trimming removed 1 base from V and 6 bases from J, with 13 bases in between. The germline V gene has CDR1 MGHRA and CDR2 YSYEKL. From 5'RACE with constant-segment primers came TCR alpha and TCR beta cDNA libraries that carried sample barcodes and UMIs. TCRdb reprocessed the 5' RACE reads via MiXCR and lists one record per CDR3 protein. The sample holds some 300,000 distinct CDR3 sequences, 20% to 25% seen once. This entry comes from a study of T-cell memory formation after mild COVID-19. Study-level background: Clustering of TCRs was largely donor specific.

Study findings and constraints: The study found contracting CD4+ clones mainly in CM and EM and contracting CD8+ clones in EMRA.

Sequenced material: PBMCs or a T cell subset sorted from them (not recorded which). The V and J genes are TRBV4-1 and TRBJ2-7; D gene uncertain. The TCR was taken from a man aged 18 to 30 who had mild COVID-19 (a few samples of this study predate the infection). Cell type and time point are not known. The CDR3 protein is CASSQAPEPSEQYF. The CDR3 DNA sequence: TGCGCCAGCAGCCAAGCCCCGGAACCTAGCGAGCAGTACTTC.